The source of this T cell receptor beta chain is a study of T-cell reconstitution after alpha-beta-depleted transplantation in children. The study's findings and limits: It was reported that alpha-beta T cells came from several hundred expanded graft clones (about two months after transplant). Surviving recipient T cells and intrathymic progenitors accounted for some patients' high TCRbeta diversity at day 60. When one year had passed after transplant, most T-cell counts and diversity came from newly produced T cells.

In its sample, this clonotype was seen many times. Its antigen is unknown. This CDR3 comprises 14 residues. V shed 6 bases, J shed 3 bases, and the junction held 5 bases outside the gene matches. CDR1 is SGHTS, CDR2 YDEGEE, per germline. Unique molecular identifiers were built into the TCRbeta library. Via MiXCR, TCRdb re-called the PCR reads, giving one row per CDR3 protein. The sample carries around 190,000 distinct CDR3 sequences, about 7% recorded once. The sample here was PBMCs, taken before TCRalphabeta/CD19-depleted stem cell transplant. This TCR derives from a boy between 2 and 10 years old with acute lymphoblastic leukemia, due to receive a stem cell transplant. V is TRBV5-8 and J is TRBJ2-3; 9 bases agree with TRBD2. The CDR3 loop is CASMRRGGTDTQYF. The CDR3 DNA reads TGTGCCAGCATGCGGCGGGGGGGGACAGATACGCAGTATTTT.